The present T cell receptor beta chain was sequenced within a study of blood T cell repertoires in COVID-19 (TCRdb year 2020). Describing the broader study: Samples from collaborators originated in the United States, Italy and Spain and spanned both the acute and convalescent phases of COVID-19. The material from the prospective study consisted of cDNA or gDNA derived from T cells, B-cell-depleted T cells, or PBMCs. Deeply sampled blood TCRbeta repertoires from subjects exposed to, actively infected with, or recovered from COVID-19 were included in the dataset. The repertoires were released in a freely available public database intended as a resource for research on the immune response to SARS-CoV-2. Samples came from the ongoing ImmuneRACE study (first 160 participants) plus 1,254 subjects from 6 global collaborators. Sample metadata almost always included a de-identified subject ID, COVID-19 status, age in years and sex. Where available, HLA class I and class II types were obtained from metadata supplied by the sample provider rather than from assay-based typing. The paper's findings and limits, for the study overall: The quantity of clinical and demographic metadata differed by source and by participant and was supplied without curation.

The immunoSEQ Assay, a bias-controlled multiplex PCR, was used to amplify TCRbeta CDR3 regions from genomic DNA. Turning to the authors' computational methods: Nucleated cell counts per sample were estimated from amplification of reference gene primers within the assay. Sequence reads were collapsed and filtered to measure the absolute abundance of every unique TCRbeta CDR3 rearrangement. Productive Simpson clonality was computed per sample as the square root of Simpson's diversity index over productive rearrangements. Not all clones reach the TCRdb copy of this immuneACCESS table, which keeps in-frame sequences only. Checked studies attribute under half of the gap to unresolved V genes and leave the rest unexplained. For V, J and clone size, that table is used; D and trimming come from the DNA. The sample table contains about 220,000 clones; only one count was recorded for approximately 90% of them. 2% to 3% of the sample rests with the top ten.

Enrolling through a virtual design, the prospective study's participants ranged in age from roughly 18 to 90 years and lived across more than 20 United States geographic areas. Cohort assignment in the prospective study relied on participant-reported clinical history from a screening survey and a study questionnaire. Each participant in the prospective study had whole blood, serum and a nasopharyngeal or oropharyngeal swab collected by mobile phlebotomists. Participants in the prospective study had the option to provide additional blood draws and questionnaires over a roughly 2-month period. Prospective study blood samples were shipped either frozen or at room temperature before DNA extraction. As to this clone: It has no known antigen specificity. Nothing much larger sits one base from this clone, and base qualities are not available.

Including the terminal cysteine and phenylalanine, the CDR3 comprises 17 residues. The kept DNA is CDR3 alone, 51 bases in frame from the first base. Taken from the germline V gene (reference sequence), the CDR1 and CDR2 loops are SEHNR and FQNEAQ. The junction carries 17 bases between V and J, which are trimmed by 2 bases and 3 bases respectively. The chain was built from TRBV7-9 and TRBJ1-3, with the D gene uncertain. Sequencing input: PBMCs or T cells enriched from blood (not recorded which). This clonotype was obtained from a woman under 40 with acute COVID-19. The nucleotides read TGTGCCAGCAGCTTAACGAGGCGCCAGCGACGTGGAAACACCATATATTTT. It specifies CASSLTRRQRRGNTIYF.